The 12 T cell receptor beta chains presented below share a single source sample, sequenced in a study of blood T cells in healthy people across ages. Alongside a J-beta primer mix, a sample-barcoded 5' primer served in a second PCR lasting about 7 to 11 cycles. MiXCR, run by TCRdb on the 5' RACE reads, gives a single entry per CDR3 protein. This sample has about 780,000 distinct CDR3 sequences, with around 62% found just once. The sequencing input was blood. The receptor set was obtained from a man younger than 40 in good health.

This clonotype has ten or more counts. This may arise from a read error, as a much more abundant clone is one base away. J is TRBJ2-5 and V is TRBV25-1; 7 nucleotides match TRBD1. Trimming took 4 bases from V and 11 from J; bases not matched to a gene: 13. CDR1 and CDR2 from the germline V gene are MGHDK and SYGVNS. The CDR3 runs 14 residues. The CDR3: CASSVGTVYNEQYF. The CDR3 DNA reads TGTGCCAGCAGTGTGGGGACAGTCTACAATGAGCAGTACTTC.

The J gene is TRBJ2-4, the V gene TRBV6-2 or TRBV6-3, with 12 bases matching TRBD1. Germline assignment: CDR1 MNHEY and CDR2 SVGEGT. CDR3 length: 15 residues. The trim removed 5 bases at V and 13 bases at J, leaving 12 bases unmatched. CDR3 sequence: CASSIPGQGAMEQYF. The CDR3 DNA is TGTGCCAGCAGTATCCCGGGACAGGGGGCAATGGAGCAGTACTTC.

About this clonotype: The junction departs from germline at one end; a sequencing error may be responsible. The chain recombines TRBV7-9 with TRBJ2-5, with D possibly being TRBD1 (5 bases). The CDR3 is made up of 14 amino acids. CDR1 is SEHNR, CDR2 FQNEAQ, per germline (reference sequence). In DNA form, the CDR3 reads TGTACCAGCAGGCATCAACAGGAATGGGAGACCCAGTACTTC. Its translation: CTSRHQQEWETQYF. The full variable domain, its missing parts supplied by reference TRBV7-9 and TRBJ2-5, is DTGVSQNPRHKITKRGQNVTFRCDPISEHNRLYWYRQTLGQGPEFLTYFQNEAQLEKSRLLSDRFSAERPKGSFSTLEIQRTEQGDSAMYLCTSRHQQEWETQYFGPGTRLLVL.

V and J are TRBV28 and TRBJ1-2; D is possibly TRBD1 (6 bases). The V and J ends lost 5 bases and 10 bases respectively, with 14 bases between them. The CDR3 runs 12 residues. CDR1 is MDHEN, CDR2 SYDVKM, per germline. Here the CDR3 DNA reads TGTGCCAGCAGTGCAAAAAAGGGGGACTACACCTTC. Translated: CASSAKKGDYTF.

Only a few counts were recorded for this clonotype. The chain recombines TRBV4-3 with TRBJ2-7; TRBD1 is a possible D gene (5 bases). Germline lookup yields CDR1 LGHNA and CDR2 YSLEER. Trimming pared 2 bases from V and 2 bases from J, leaving 10 bases between. The CDR3 has 14 amino acids. The CDR3: CASSQKGPPYEQYF. In DNA, the CDR3 is TGCGCCAGCAGCCAAAAGGGGCCCCCCTACGAGCAGTACTTC.

The J gene is TRBJ1-1, the V gene TRBV7-9; TRBD1 might be the D (5 bases). The V gene's germline CDR1 is SEHNR and CDR2 FQNEAQ (reference sequence). The CDR3 runs 15 residues. V was cut by 2 bases and J by 1 base, with 11 bases left in between. CDR3 DNA sequence: TGTGCCAGCAGCTTAATAGGGGCAGGGAACACTGAAGCTTTCTTT. This encodes CASSLIGAGNTEAFF.

This sequence joins TRBV4-2 and TRBJ2-7; D is possibly TRBD1 or TRBD2 (5 bases each). The CDR3 covers 15 residues. In germline, CDR1 is LGHNA, CDR2 YNFKEQ. Trimming removed 4 bases at V and 5 bases at J, with 18 bases between. The chain's CDR3 is CASSRLQLGDHEQYF. Written as DNA, the CDR3 is TGTGCCAGCAGCCGCCTCCAACTGGGGGACCACGAGCAGTACTTC.

J is TRBJ1-2 and V is TRBV4-1; 8 bases map to TRBD1. Trimming cost V 0 bases and J 5 bases; bases outside gene matches: 5. Germline lookup yields CDR1 MGHRA and CDR2 YSYEKL. The CDR3 has 15 residues. CDR3 in DNA: TGCGCCAGCAGCCAAGATTGGACAGGGCCGTATGGCTACACCTTC. The encoded protein is CASSQDWTGPYGYTF.

The CDR3: CASSFADQPQHF. In DNA form, the CDR3 reads TGTGCCAGCAGCTTCGCCGATCAGCCCCAGCATTTT. The V gene is TRBV7-8, the J gene TRBJ1-5; D is ambiguous. CDR1 is SGHVS and CDR2 is FQNEAQ in the germline V gene. V lost 3 bases, J lost 5 bases, and 5 bases lay in between. CDR3 length: 12 residues.

This clonotype was counted a few times. The chain is built from TRBV4-3 and TRBJ2-7; D gene ambiguous. Germline CDR1 reads LGHNA; CDR2 reads YSLEER. This CDR3 is built from 15 residues. Between the trimmed V and J ends, which lost 1 base and 3 bases, there was a span of 13 bases. The CDR3 is CASSQGADGNYEQYF. The CDR3 region has the DNA TGCGCCAGCAGCCAAGGGGCGGATGGGAACTACGAGCAGTACTTC.

This clonotype was counted only a few times. The chain recombines TRBV4-2 with TRBJ2-1, with 9 bases aligning to TRBD1. V lost 3 bases and J lost 10; bases outside the gene matches: 7. Germline-derived CDR1 and CDR2 are LGHNA and YNFKEQ. This CDR3 is 14 amino acids long. The CDR3 protein is CASSQGQGKGEQFF. CDR3 DNA: TGTGCCAGCAGCCAGGGACAGGGAAAAGGAGAGCAGTTCTTC.

V is TRBV7-9 and J is TRBJ1-2; D is undetermined. The germline CDR1 and CDR2 sequences are SEHNR and FQNEAQ (reference sequence). The CDR3 contains 14 residues. Trimming pared 2 bases from V and 7 bases from J, leaving 14 bases between. The CDR3 is CASSLNPARAGYTF. The CDR3 DNA sequence: TGTGCCAGCAGCTTAAACCCCGCAAGGGCTGGCTACACCTTC. The full variable domain, completed using reference TRBV7-9 and TRBJ1-2, is DTGVSQNPRHKITKRGQNVTFRCDPISEHNRLYWYRQTLGQGPEFLTYFQNEAQLEKSRLLSDRFSAERPKGSFSTLEIQRTEQGDSAMYLCASSLNPARAGYTFGSGTRLTVV.